The 2 T cell receptor beta chains in this list originate from one sample, sequenced in a study of T cell changes during pregnancy in multiple sclerosis. TCRdb's copy holds only in-frame clones and misses some; the assay was immunoSEQ multiplex PCR. Here the sample spans approximately 110,000 clones, roughly 90% being singletons. Here the sequenced sample was peripheral blood, taken in the third trimester of pregnancy. All receptors derive from a female donor with multiple sclerosis, enrolled in a pregnancy study.

The chain has TRBV4-1 and TRBJ2-1; tentative D call: TRBD1 (5 bases). V was cut by 1 base and J by 5 bases, with 9 bases left in between. The CDR3 runs 14 residues. Germline values: CDR1 MGHRA, CDR2 YSYEKL. The DNA of the CDR3 is TGCGCCAGCAGCCAAGCCCCCAGGGACAATGAGCAGTTCTTC. This translates into CASSQAPRDNEQFF.

V gene TRBV19 combines with J gene TRBJ2-4; TRBD2 might be the D (5 bases). The germline gives CDR1 LNHDA, CDR2 SQIVND (reference sequence). Trimming stripped 6 bases from V and 3 bases from J, with 18 bases between. This CDR3 has 16 residues. In nucleotides, the CDR3 is TGTGCCAGTAGCCATCGGGAACCGACGAACAAAAACATTCAGTACTTC. Protein product: CASSHREPTNKNIQYF.